This TCR beta chain appears in the sequencing data of a study of T cell repertoires in cytomegalovirus infection. Study-wide background: CMV epitopes in the study were HLA-C-restricted (recently identified) and HLA-B-restricted (well studied). Signatures in public TCR beta sequences pointed to both CMV infection and matching HLA type.

This clonotype was counted between two and nine times. Its antigen is currently unknown. Via MiXCR, TCRdb re-called the reads, giving one row per CDR3 protein. The sample lists about a million distinct CDR3 sequences, 30% to 40% occurring once. V was pared by 3 bases and J by 5 bases, with 9 bases of the junction left unmatched. Germline lookup yields CDR1 SGHVS and CDR2 FNYEAQ. This CDR3 is 15 amino acids long. This specimen consisted of cultured CD8+ T cells from PBMCs, obtained from culture after CMV antigen stimulation. This TCR came from a human donor in good health (CMV status not recorded). Some clones in this sample may be carry-over from other donors' samples. This chain uses TRBV7-6 with TRBJ2-5, with TRBD1 identical over 7 bases. The CDR3 sequence is CASSFPTGVGETQYF. The CDR3 DNA reads TGTGCCAGCAGCTTTCCTACAGGGGTAGGGGAGACCCAGTACTTC. Full variable domain (outside the CDR3, taken from reference TRBV7-6 and TRBJ2-5): GAGVSQSPRYKVTKRGQDVALRCDPISGHVSLYWYRQALGQGPEFLTYFNYEAQQDKSGLPNDRFSAERPEGSISTLTIQRTEQRDSAMYRCASSFPTGVGETQYFGPGTRLLVL.